The source of this T cell receptor beta chain is a study of radiotherapy plus CTLA-4 blockade in lung cancer. From germline, CDR1 is SNHLY and CDR2 FYNNEI. The CDR3 is made up of 14 amino acids. V was trimmed by 8 bases and J by 1 base, leaving 14 bases between them. The data were produced by immunoSEQ multiplex PCR, yet TCRdb's version contains in-frame clones alone and is incomplete. Here the sample spans around 42,000 clones, roughly 65% being singletons. This clonotype was sampled from a human donor with non-small cell lung cancer who had a partial response to radiotherapy plus ipilimumab. The specimen comprised peripheral blood, sampled from a patient treated with radiotherapy plus ipilimumab. V usage is TRBV2 and J usage is TRBJ1-2; a possible D gene is TRBD1 (5 bases). The CDR3 is CASPPGQFNYGYTF. The CDR3 nucleotides are TGTGCCAGCCCGCCAGGGCAGTTTAACTATGGCTACACCTTC.